The present T cell receptor beta chain was sequenced within a study of PD-L1 blockade in urothelial cancer. Turning to the study itself: A median of about 130,000 T cells was found in the blood samples. Findings of the study overall: Better survival was predicted when blood TCR clonality before treatment fell below the median.

Time point meaning: pretreatment peripheral blood. Locally advanced or metastatic urothelial carcinoma affected all patients. Produced via immunoSEQ multiplex PCR; TCRdb's table is partial and in-frame only. The sample includes roughly 130,000 clones, roughly 84% seen only once; the top ten take 2.5% to 4%. This CDR3 region has 13 residues. Losses at the gene ends were 0 bases for V and 11 bases for J; bases not matched to a gene: 4. In germline, CDR1 is WNHNN, CDR2 SYGVQD (reference sequence). A note on this clone: Antigen specificity is unknown.

The sample was PBMCs, taken around atezolizumab (anti-PD-L1) treatment. This chain links TRBV10-1 with TRBJ2-1; 7 nucleotides align to TRBD2. The receptor was derived from a man aged 50 to 59 with urothelial cancer. The CDR3 bases are TGCGCCAGCAGTGAGTCCGGCGGGGGACAGCAGTTCTTC. This encodes CASSESGGGQQFF.